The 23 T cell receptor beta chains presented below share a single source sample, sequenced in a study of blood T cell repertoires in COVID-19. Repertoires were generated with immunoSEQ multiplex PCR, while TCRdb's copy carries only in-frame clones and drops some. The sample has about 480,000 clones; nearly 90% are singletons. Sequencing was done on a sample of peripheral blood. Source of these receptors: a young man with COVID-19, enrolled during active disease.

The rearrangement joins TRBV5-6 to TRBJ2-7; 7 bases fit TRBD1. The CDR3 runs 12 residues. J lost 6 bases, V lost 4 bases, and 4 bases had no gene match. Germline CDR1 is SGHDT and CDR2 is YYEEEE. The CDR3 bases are TGTGCCAGCAGCAGAAGACAGGGCGAGCAGTACTTC. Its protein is CASSRRQGEQYF.

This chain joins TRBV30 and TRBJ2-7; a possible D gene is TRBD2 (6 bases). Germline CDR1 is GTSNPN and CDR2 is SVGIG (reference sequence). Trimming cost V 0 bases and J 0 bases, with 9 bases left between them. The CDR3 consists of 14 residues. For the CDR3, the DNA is TGTGCCTGGAGTGTTTACGGGAGCTCCTACGAGCAGTACTTC. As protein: CAWSVYGSSYEQYF.

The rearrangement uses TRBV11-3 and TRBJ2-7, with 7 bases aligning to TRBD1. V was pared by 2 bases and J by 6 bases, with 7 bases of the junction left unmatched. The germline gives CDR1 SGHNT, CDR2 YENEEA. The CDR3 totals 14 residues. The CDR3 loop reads CASSLRQGMSEQYF. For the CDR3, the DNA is TGTGCCAGCAGCTTAAGACAGGGAATGTCCGAGCAGTACTTC.

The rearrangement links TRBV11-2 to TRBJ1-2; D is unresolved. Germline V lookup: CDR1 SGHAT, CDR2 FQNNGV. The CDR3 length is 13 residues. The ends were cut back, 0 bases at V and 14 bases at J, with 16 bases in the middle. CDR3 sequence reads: CASSLESRGRRTF. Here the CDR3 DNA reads TGTGCCAGCAGCTTAGAATCTCGGGGTAGGAGGACCTTC.

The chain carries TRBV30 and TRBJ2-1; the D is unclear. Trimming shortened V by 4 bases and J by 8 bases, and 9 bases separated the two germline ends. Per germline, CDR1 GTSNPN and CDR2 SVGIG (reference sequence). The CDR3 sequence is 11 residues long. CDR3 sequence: CAWTVYDEQFF. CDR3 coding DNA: TGTGCCTGGACGGTGTATGATGAGCAGTTCTTC.

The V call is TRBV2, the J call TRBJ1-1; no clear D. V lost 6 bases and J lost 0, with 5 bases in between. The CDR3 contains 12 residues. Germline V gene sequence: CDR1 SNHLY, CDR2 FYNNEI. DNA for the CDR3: TGTGCCAGCAGCCCCATGAACACTGAAGCTTTCTTT. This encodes CASSPMNTEAFF.

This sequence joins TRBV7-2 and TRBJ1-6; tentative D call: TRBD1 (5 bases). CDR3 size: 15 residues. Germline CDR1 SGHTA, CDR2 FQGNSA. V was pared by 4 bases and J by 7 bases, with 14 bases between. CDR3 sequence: CASSSKNPGNSPLHF. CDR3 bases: TGTGCCAGCAGCTCCAAAAACCCAGGGAATTCACCCCTCCACTTT.

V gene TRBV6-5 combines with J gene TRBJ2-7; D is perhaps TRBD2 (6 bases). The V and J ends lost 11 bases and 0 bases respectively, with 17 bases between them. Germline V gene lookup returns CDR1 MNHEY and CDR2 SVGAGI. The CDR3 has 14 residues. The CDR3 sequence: CADWHRESSYEQYF. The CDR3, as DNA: TGTGCCGACTGGCACCGGGAGAGCTCCTACGAGCAGTACTTC.

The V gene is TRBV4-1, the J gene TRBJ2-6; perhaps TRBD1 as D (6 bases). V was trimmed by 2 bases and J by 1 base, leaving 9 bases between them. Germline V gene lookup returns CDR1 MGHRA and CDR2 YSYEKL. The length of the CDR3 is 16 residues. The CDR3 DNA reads TGCGCCAGCAGCCAAACAGGGTCATCTGGGGCCAACGTCCTGACTTTC. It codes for CASSQTGSSGANVLTF.

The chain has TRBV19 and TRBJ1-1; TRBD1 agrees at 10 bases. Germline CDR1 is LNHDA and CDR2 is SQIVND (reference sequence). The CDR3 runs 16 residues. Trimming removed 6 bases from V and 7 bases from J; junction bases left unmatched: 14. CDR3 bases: TGTGCCAGTAGCATTAGCTGGGACAGGGGAGTGAATGAAGCTTTCTTT. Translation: CASSISWDRGVNEAFF.

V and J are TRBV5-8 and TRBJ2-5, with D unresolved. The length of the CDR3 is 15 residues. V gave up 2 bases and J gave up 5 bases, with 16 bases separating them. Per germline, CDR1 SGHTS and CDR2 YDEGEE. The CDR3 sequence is CASSLMGTKRETQYF. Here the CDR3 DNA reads TGTGCCAGCAGCTTAATGGGTACGAAGAGGGAGACCCAGTACTTC.

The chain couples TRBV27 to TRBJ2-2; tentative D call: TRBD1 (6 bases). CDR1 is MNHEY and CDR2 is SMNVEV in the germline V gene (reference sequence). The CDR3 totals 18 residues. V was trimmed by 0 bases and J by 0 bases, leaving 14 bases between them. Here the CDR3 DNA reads TGTGCCAGCAGTTTATCATCCCCTGGGACAACGAACACCGGGGAGCTGTTTTTT. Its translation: CASSLSSPGTTNTGELFF.

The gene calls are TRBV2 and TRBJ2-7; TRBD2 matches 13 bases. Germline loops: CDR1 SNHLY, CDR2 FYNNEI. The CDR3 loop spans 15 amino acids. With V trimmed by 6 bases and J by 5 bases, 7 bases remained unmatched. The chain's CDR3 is CASSVTSGRAHEQYF. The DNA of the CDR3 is TGTGCCAGCAGCGTAACTAGCGGGAGGGCCCACGAGCAGTACTTC.

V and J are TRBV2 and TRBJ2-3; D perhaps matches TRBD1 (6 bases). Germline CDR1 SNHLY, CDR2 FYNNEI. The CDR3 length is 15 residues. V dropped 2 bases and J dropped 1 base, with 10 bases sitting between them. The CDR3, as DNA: TGTGCCAGCAGTGAATGGGGGCGGGGCACAGATACGCAGTATTTT. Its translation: CASSEWGRGTDTQYF.

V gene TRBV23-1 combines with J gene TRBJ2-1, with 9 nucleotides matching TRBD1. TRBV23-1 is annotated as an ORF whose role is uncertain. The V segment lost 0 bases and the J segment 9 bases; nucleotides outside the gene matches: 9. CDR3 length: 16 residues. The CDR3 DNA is TGCGCCAGCAGTCAATCGGACAGGGGAGGGTTTCCTGAGCAGTTCTTC. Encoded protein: CASSQSDRGGFPEQFF.

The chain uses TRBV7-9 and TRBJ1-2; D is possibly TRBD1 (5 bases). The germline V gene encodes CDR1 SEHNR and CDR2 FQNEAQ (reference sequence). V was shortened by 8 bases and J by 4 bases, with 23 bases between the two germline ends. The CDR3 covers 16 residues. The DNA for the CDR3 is TGTGCCAGCTCACGGACACACCGGGCAGTGACCTATGGCTACACCTTC. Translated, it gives CASSRTHRAVTYGYTF.

CDR3 sequence: CASSVAQGGYGYTF. In nucleotides, the CDR3 is TGCGCCAGCAGCGTTGCTCAGGGCGGCTATGGCTACACCTTC. The V call is TRBV5-1, the J call TRBJ1-2; D may be TRBD1 (5 bases). The germline V gene has CDR1 SGHRS and CDR2 YFSETQ. Trimming pared 4 bases from V and 4 bases from J, leaving 14 bases between. The CDR3 sequence is 14 residues long.

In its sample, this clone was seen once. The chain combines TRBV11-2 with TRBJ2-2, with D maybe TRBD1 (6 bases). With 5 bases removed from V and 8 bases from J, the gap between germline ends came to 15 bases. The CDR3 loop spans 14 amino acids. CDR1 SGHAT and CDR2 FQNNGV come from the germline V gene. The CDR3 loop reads CASSQGRVRGELFF. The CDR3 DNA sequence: TGTGCCAGCAGCCAGGGGCGGGTCAGAGGGGAGCTGTTTTTT.

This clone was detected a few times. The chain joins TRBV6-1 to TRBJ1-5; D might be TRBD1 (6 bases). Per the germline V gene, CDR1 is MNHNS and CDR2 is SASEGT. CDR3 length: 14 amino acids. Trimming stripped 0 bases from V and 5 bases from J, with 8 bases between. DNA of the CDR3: TGTGCCAGCAGTGAAGCGGGGGGGCATCAGCCCCAGCATTTT. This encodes CASSEAGGHQPQHF.

CDR3: CASSQTRNSYNEQFF. The CDR3 DNA reads as TGCGCCAGCAGCCAAACTAGGAATTCCTACAATGAGCAGTTCTTC. The J gene is TRBJ2-1, the V gene TRBV4-1; tentatively, D is TRBD2 (5 bases). The germline V and J ends were trimmed by 2 bases and 1 base, with 9 bases remaining between them. CDR1 MGHRA and CDR2 YSYEKL come from the germline V gene. The CDR3 is 15 amino acids.

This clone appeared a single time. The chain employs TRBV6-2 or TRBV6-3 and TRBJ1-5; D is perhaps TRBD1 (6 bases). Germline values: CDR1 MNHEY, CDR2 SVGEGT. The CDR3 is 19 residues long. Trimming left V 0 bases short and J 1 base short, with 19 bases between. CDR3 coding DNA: TGTGCCAGCAGTTACTCGAGAGGTACAGGGATTACGAGCAATCAGCCCCAGCATTTT. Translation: CASSYSRGTGITSNQPQHF.

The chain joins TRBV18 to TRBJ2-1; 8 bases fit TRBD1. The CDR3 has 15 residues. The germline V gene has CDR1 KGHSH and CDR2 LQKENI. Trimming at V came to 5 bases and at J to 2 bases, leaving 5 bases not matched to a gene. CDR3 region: CASSGGTGTYNEQFF. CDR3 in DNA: TGTGCCAGCTCAGGTGGGACAGGAACCTACAATGAGCAGTTCTTC.

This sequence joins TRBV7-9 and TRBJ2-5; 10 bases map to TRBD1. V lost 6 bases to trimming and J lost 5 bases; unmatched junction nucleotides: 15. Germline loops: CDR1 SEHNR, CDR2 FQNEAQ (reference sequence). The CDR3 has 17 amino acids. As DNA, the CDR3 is TGTGCCAGCAGATCAGCCCCCGGGACAGGGGCCGGGGAGACCCAGTACTTC. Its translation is CASRSAPGTGAGETQYF. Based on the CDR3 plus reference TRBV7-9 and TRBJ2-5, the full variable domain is DTGVSQNPRHKITKRGQNVTFRCDPISEHNRLYWYRQTLGQGPEFLTYFQNEAQLEKSRLLSDRFSAERPKGSFSTLEIQRTEQGDSAMYLCASRSAPGTGAGETQYFGPGTRLLVL.